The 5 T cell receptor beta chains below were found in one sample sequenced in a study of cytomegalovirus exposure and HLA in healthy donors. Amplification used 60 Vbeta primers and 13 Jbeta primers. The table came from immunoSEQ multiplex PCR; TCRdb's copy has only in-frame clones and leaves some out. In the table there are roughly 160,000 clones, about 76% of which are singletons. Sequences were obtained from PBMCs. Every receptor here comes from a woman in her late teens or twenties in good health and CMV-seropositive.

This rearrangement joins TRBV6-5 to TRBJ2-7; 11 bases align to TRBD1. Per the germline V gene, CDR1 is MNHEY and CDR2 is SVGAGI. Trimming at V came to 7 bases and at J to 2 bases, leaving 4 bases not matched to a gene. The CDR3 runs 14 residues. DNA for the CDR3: TGTGCCAGCATCGGGACAGGGGGGCCCTACGAGCAGTACTTC. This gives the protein CASIGTGGPYEQYF.

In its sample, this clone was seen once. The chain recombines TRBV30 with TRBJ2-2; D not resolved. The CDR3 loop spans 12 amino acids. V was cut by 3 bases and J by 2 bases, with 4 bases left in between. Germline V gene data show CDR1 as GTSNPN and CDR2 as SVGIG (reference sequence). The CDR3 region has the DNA TGTGCCTGGAGCTCTAACACCGGGGAGCTGTTTTTT. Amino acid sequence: CAWSSNTGELFF.

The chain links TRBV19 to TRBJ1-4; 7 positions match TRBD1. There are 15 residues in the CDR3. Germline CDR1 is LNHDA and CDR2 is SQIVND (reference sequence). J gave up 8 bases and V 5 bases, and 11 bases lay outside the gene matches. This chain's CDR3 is CASSRSEGTAEKLFF. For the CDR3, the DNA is TGTGCCAGTAGTCGGTCCGAGGGGACAGCAGAAAAACTGTTTTTT.

The CDR3 nucleotides read TGTGCCAGTAGTATCCTGGGACAAAATCAGCCCCAGCATTTT. Its protein product is CASSILGQNQPQHF. The V call is TRBV19, the J call TRBJ1-5; D may be TRBD1 (6 bases). CDR1 is LNHDA and CDR2 is SQIVND in the germline V gene (reference sequence). The ends were cut back, 3 bases at V and 4 bases at J, with 10 bases in the middle. The CDR3 spans 14 residues.

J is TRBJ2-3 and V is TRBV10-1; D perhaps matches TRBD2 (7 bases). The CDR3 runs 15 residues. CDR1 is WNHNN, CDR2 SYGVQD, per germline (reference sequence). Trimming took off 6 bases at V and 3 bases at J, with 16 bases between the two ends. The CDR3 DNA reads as TGCGCCAGCAGCGGGGGGCGCGTGAGGACAGATACGCAGTATTTT. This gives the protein CASSGGRVRTDTQYF.